This TCR beta chain was captured by sequencing in a study of control samples from healthy donors and cancer patients. This CDR3 has 13 amino acids. Germline V gene sequence: CDR1 SGHTA, CDR2 FQGNSA. V shed 5 bases and J 9 bases; nucleotides not matched to a gene: 7. The data were produced by immunoSEQ multiplex PCR, yet TCRdb's version contains in-frame clones alone and is incomplete. The data show about 120,000 clones, with roughly 84% seen just once and about 8.7% held by the top ten. Sample: blood. The chain is built from TRBV7-2 and TRBJ2-7, with 10 bases matching TRBD2. This clonotype was obtained from a man aged 35-49 years in good health. CDR3 loop: CASSRTSGEVQYF. The CDR3 DNA follows: TGTGCCAGCAGCCGAACTAGCGGGGAGGTGCAGTACTTC.